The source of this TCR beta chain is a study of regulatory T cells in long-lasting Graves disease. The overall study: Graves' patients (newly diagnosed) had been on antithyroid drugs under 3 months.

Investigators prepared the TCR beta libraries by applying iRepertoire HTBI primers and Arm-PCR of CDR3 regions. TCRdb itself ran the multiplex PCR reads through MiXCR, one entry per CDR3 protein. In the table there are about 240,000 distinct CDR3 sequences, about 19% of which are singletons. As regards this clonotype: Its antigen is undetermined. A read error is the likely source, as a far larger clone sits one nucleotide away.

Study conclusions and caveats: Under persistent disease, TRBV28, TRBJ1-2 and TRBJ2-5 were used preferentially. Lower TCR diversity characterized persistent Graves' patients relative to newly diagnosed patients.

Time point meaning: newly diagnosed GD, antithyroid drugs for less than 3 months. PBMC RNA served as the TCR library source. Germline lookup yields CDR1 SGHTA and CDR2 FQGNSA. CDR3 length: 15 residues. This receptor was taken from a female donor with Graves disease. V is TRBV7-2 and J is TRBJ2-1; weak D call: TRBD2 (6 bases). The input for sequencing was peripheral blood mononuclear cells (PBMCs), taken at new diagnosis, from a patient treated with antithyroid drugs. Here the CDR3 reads CASTTSFGSYNGQFF. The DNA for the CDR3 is TGTGCCAGCACAACTAGCTTTGGCTCCTACAATGGGCAGTTCTTC.